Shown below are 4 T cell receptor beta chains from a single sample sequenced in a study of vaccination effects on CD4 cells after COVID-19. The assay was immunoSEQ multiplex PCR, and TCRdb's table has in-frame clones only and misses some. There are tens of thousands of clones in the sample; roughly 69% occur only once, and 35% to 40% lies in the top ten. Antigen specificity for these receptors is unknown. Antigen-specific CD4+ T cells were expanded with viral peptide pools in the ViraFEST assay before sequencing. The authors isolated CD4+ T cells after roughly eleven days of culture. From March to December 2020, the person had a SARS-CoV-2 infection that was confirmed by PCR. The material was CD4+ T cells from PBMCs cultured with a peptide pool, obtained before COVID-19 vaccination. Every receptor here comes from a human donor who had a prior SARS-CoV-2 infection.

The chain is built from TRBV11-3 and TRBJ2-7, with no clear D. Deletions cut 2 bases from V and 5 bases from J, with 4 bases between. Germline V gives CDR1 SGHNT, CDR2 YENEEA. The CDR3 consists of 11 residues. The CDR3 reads CASSLHDEQYF. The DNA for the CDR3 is TGTGCCAGCAGCTTACATGACGAGCAGTACTTC.

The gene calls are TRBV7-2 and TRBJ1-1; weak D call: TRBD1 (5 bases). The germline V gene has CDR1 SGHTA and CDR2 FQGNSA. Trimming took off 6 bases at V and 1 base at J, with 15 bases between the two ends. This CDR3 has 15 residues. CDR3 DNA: TGTGCCAGCAGATTGAGGGGAGGGCCGAACACTGAAGCTTTCTTT. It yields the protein CASRLRGGPNTEAFF.

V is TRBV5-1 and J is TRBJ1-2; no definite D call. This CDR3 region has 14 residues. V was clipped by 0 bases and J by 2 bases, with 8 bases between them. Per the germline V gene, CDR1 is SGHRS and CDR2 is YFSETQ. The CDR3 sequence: CASSLGAENYGYTF. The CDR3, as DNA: TGCGCCAGCAGCTTGGGGGCGGAGAACTATGGCTACACCTTC.

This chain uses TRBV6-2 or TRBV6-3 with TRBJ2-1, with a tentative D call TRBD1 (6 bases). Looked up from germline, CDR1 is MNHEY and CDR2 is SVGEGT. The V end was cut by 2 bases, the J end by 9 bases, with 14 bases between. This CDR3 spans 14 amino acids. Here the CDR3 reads CASSYSRGWGEQFF. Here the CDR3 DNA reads TGTGCCAGCAGTTACAGTAGGGGGTGGGGTGAGCAGTTCTTC.